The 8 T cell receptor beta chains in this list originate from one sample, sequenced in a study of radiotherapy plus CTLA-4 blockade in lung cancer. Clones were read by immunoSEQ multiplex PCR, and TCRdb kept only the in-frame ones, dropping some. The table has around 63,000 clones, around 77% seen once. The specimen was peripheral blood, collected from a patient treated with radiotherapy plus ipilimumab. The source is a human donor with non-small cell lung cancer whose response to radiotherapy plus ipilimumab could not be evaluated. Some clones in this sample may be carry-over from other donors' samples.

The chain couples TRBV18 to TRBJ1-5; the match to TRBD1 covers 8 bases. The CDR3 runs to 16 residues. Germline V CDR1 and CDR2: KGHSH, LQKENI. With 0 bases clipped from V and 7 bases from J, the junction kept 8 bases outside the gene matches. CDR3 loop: CASSPPGQGGMQPQHF. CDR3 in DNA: TGTGCCAGCTCACCACCCGGACAGGGAGGGATGCAGCCCCAGCATTTT.

CDR3 bases: TGTGCCAGCAGCTTCATGCGGACTAGCTTCCCAGATACGCAGTATTTT. Translated: CASSFMRTSFPDTQYF. The chain links TRBV12-1 to TRBJ2-3; the D call in the table, TRBD2, was not verified against the DNA. TRBV12-1 is a pseudogene segment. This CDR3 contains 16 residues.

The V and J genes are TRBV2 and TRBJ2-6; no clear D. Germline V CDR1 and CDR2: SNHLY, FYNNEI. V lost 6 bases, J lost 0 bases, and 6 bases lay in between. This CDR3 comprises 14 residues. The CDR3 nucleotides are TGTGCCAGCAGGAGAGTCTCTGGGGCCAACGTCCTGACTTTC. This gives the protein CASRRVSGANVLTF.

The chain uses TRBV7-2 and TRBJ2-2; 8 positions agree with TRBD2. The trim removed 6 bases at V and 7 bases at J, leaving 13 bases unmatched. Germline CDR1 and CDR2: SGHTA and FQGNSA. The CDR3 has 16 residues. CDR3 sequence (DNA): TGTGCCAGCAGTATCCAACCGGGACTAGTGAACGGGGAGCTGTTTTTT. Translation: CASSIQPGLVNGELFF.

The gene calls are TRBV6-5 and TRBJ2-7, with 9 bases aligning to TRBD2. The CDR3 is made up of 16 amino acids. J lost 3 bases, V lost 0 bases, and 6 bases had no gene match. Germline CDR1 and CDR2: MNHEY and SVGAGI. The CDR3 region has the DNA TGTGCCAGCAGTTACTCGGGTAGCGGGGGCCTCTACGAGCAGTACTTC. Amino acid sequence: CASSYSGSGGLYEQYF.

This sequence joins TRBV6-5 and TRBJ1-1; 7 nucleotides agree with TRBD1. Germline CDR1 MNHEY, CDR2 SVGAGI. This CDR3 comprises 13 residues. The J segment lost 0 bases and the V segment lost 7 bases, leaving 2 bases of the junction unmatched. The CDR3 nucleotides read TGTGCCAGCACGGACAGGATGAACACTGAAGCTTTCTTT. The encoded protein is CASTDRMNTEAFF.

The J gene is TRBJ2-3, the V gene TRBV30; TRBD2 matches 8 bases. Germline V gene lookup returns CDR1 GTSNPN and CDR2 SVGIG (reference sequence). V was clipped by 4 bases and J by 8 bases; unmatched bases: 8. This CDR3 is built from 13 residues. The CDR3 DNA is TGTGCCTGGATAACGGGGGGGAGGAGTACGCAGTATTTT. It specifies CAWITGGRSTQYF.

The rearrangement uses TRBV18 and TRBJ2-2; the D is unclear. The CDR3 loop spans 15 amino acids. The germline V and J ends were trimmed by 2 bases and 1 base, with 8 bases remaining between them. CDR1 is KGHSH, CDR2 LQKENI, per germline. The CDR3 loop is CASSPSSGNTGELFF. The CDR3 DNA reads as TGTGCCAGCTCACCAAGTTCGGGGAACACCGGGGAGCTGTTTTTT.